This T cell receptor (beta chain) appears in the sequencing data of a study of persistence of HIV-infected CD4 T cells. Study-level findings and limits: Antigen-responding cells were enriched for degenerate expanded CDR3beta sequences.

This was the immunoSEQ version 4 assay in survey mode. The data were produced by immunoSEQ multiplex PCR, yet TCRdb's version contains in-frame clones alone and is incomplete. The table includes tens of thousands of clones, approximately 90% detected once. In the case of this clone: Its antigen is as yet unknown.

This nonspecific control used anti-CD3/anti-CD28 bead stimulation of CD4+ T cells. Responding CD4+ T cells were sorted by upregulation of both CD40 ligand and CD69. CD8+ T cells were removed from PBMCs prior to stimulation. Anti-CD28/CD49d costimulation, CD40-blocking antibody and enfuvirtide were given to CD8-depleted PBMCs for about 18 hours. V shed 3 bases and J 2 bases; nucleotides not matched to a gene: 11. The germline V gene encodes CDR1 KGHDR and CDR2 SFDVKD. There are 20 residues in the CDR3. Sample: CD4+ T cells sorted from PBMCs after roughly 18-hour stimulation, taken from a patient who received antiretroviral therapy. This TCR was sampled from an adult woman with HIV who was CMV-seropositive. V and J are TRBV24-1 and TRBJ2-3, with TRBD2 identical over 15 bases. The CDR3 region is CATSDMGLAGGLRSTDTQYF. The DNA of the CDR3 is TGTGCCACCAGTGATATGGGACTAGCGGGAGGCCTGAGGTCCACAGATACGCAGTATTTT.